The 32 T cell receptor beta chains in this list originate from one sample, sequenced in a study of T cells in Graves' hyperthyroidism and ophthalmopathy. TCR beta CDR3 region amplification was performed from RNA transcripts. First-round RT-PCR of the TCR CDR3 relied on the HTBI primer set. TCRdb re-called the multiplex PCR reads through MiXCR, storing one row per CDR3 protein. The sample has hundreds of thousands of distinct CDR3 sequences, roughly 15% seen once; the top ten hold approximately 12%. The sequencing input was blood. All receptors derive from a woman aged 45 to 65 with Graves' ophthalmopathy.

The sample holds a few counts of this clonotype. The chain employs TRBV29-1 and TRBJ2-2; 8 nucleotides align to TRBD1. Unmatched junction bases numbered 6, after V lost 6 bases and J lost 6 bases. The germline CDR1 and CDR2 sequences are SQVTM and ANQGSEA. The CDR3 is 13 residues long. The CDR3 loop is CSVAQGAPGELFF. CDR3 bases: TGCAGCGTAGCTCAGGGGGCGCCCGGGGAGCTGTTTTTT.

CDR3: CASSEAVGAGNTIYF. Here the CDR3 DNA reads TGTGCCAGCAGTGAAGCCGTGGGGGCTGGAAACACCATATATTTT. The chain has TRBV6-1 and TRBJ1-3; D is perhaps TRBD1 (5 bases). The V end was cut by 0 bases, the J end by 2 bases, with 8 bases between. CDR1 and CDR2 (germline): MNHNS, SASEGT. The CDR3 sequence is 15 residues long.

This clonotype was seen repeatedly, ten times or more. J is TRBJ2-3 and V is TRBV12-3 or TRBV12-4; D ambiguous. V was clipped by 3 bases and J by 1 base, with 11 bases between them. The CDR3 has 15 residues. Here the CDR3 reads CASSFPGEGTDTQYF. The CDR3 DNA reads TGTGCCAGCAGTTTCCCAGGAGAGGGCACAGATACGCAGTATTTT.

The chain carries TRBV7-8 and TRBJ2-1; 12 bases align to TRBD2. Germline loops: CDR1 SGHVS, CDR2 FQNEAQ. The CDR3 extends over 16 amino acids. With V trimmed by 5 bases and J by 9 bases, 11 bases remained unmatched. The CDR3: CASSPRTSGTSGEQFF. The CDR3 bases are TGTGCCAGCAGCCCCCGGACTAGCGGGACATCGGGTGAGCAGTTCTTC.

This clonotype was detected many times. This chain connects TRBV6-1 to TRBJ2-1, with 8 nucleotides matching TRBD1. Germline V gives CDR1 MNHNS, CDR2 SASEGT. The CDR3 consists of 15 residues. Trimming at V came to 7 bases and at J to 5 bases, leaving 10 bases not matched to a gene. The CDR3 sequence: CASNSLRTGHNEQFF. DNA of the CDR3: TGTGCCAGCAATTCACTTCGGACAGGGCACAATGAGCAGTTCTTC.

This clonotype was found many times. The genes are TRBV27 and TRBJ2-7, with TRBD2 identical over 9 bases. There are 17 residues in the CDR3. Trimming removed 5 bases from V and 2 bases from J; junction bases left unmatched: 13. Looked up from germline, CDR1 is MNHEY and CDR2 is SMNVEV (reference sequence). The CDR3 spells CASSPIAGVGSPYEQYF. The DNA for the CDR3 is TGTGCCAGCAGTCCGATAGCGGGAGTAGGTAGTCCCTACGAGCAGTACTTC.

This clonotype was observed a single time. The CDR3 DNA reads as TGTGCCAGCAGTTACTCCCGGACAGGGCGAATCACAGATACGCAGTATTTT. It translates to CASSYSRTGRITDTQYF. The chain couples TRBV6-5 to TRBJ2-3; 8 positions agree with TRBD1. Trimming took 0 bases from V and 2 from J; bases not matched to a gene: 7. CDR3 length equals 17 residues. Per germline, CDR1 MNHEY and CDR2 SVGAGI.

This clonotype was seen at least ten times. The V and J genes are TRBV28 and TRBJ1-1; tentative D call: TRBD1 (6 bases). Germline V gene sequence: CDR1 MDHEN, CDR2 SYDVKM. There are 14 residues in the CDR3. Trimming stripped 7 bases from V and 0 bases from J, with 12 bases between. The CDR3 DNA reads TGTGCCAGCAACTCAGGGGCTATGAACACTGAAGCTTTCTTT. Its protein product is CASNSGAMNTEAFF.

For the CDR3, the DNA is TGTGCCAGCGCCTTTCGCACCGGGGAGCTGTTTTTT. Protein: CASAFRTGELFF. This chain connects TRBV2 to TRBJ2-2, with D unclear. Trimming removed 8 bases at V and 4 bases at J, with 8 bases between. Per germline, CDR1 SNHLY and CDR2 FYNNEI. This CDR3 is 12 amino acids long.

There are many counts of this clonotype. This chain links TRBV5-1 with TRBJ2-1; D not certain. Looked up from germline, CDR1 is SGHRS and CDR2 is YFSETQ. CDR3 length: 14 amino acids. Trimming shortened V by 0 bases and J by 3 bases, and 7 bases separated the two germline ends. CDR3 amino acids: CASSLGTDYNEQFF. For the CDR3, the DNA is TGCGCCAGCAGCTTGGGGACGGACTACAATGAGCAGTTCTTC.

This clonotype has ten or more counts. The rearrangement uses TRBV7-9 and TRBJ2-1; D not resolved. This CDR3 has 15 residues. Trimming stripped 0 bases from V and 3 bases from J, with 9 bases between. Germline V CDR1 and CDR2: SEHNR, FQNEAQ (reference sequence). The CDR3 sequence is CASSLAGVFYNEQFF. The CDR3 nucleotides are TGTGCCAGCAGCTTAGCTGGGGTCTTCTACAATGAGCAGTTCTTC.

This clonotype was counted at least ten times. The chain recombines TRBV5-1 with TRBJ2-3, with D unresolved. V lost 0 bases and J lost 2, with 10 bases in between. CDR3 size: 15 residues. In germline, CDR1 is SGHRS, CDR2 YFSETQ. The CDR3 here is CASSLEPSITDTQYF. CDR3 sequence (DNA): TGCGCCAGCAGCTTGGAACCATCTATCACAGATACGCAGTATTTT.

There are a few counts of this clonotype. The chain employs TRBV20-1 and TRBJ2-3; 7 bases align to TRBD2. The CDR3 covers 15 residues. With V trimmed by 5 bases and J by 6 bases, 14 bases remained unmatched. CDR1 and CDR2 (germline): DFQATT, SNEGSKA (reference sequence). CDR3 sequence: CSAWMLRGRGDTQYF. CDR3 DNA sequence: TGCAGTGCTTGGATGTTGCGCGGGAGAGGGGATACGCAGTATTTT.

This clonotype showed up many times. The chain recombines TRBV20-1 with TRBJ1-1, with 7 bases matching TRBD1. The CDR3 is made up of 15 amino acids. Germline CDR1 reads DFQATT; CDR2 reads SNEGSKA (reference sequence). With 6 bases clipped from V and 2 bases from J, the junction kept 12 bases outside the gene matches. The CDR3 DNA sequence: TGCAGTGCCCCATCGGCGGGACAGATAAACACTGAAGCTTTCTTT. Its protein is CSAPSAGQINTEAFF.

This clonotype came up a few times. The genes are TRBV7-9 and TRBJ2-4; tentative D call: TRBD1 (5 bases). Trimming removed 0 bases at V and 8 bases at J, with 17 bases between. CDR1 and CDR2 from the germline V gene are SEHNR and FQNEAQ (reference sequence). The CDR3 is made up of 16 amino acids. The CDR3 is CASSLAGRPPVDIQYF. The CDR3 DNA is TGTGCCAGCAGCTTAGCGGGGCGTCCCCCCGTGGACATTCAGTACTTC.

The chain combines TRBV24-1 with TRBJ2-3; 7 bases map to TRBD1. Germline V gene sequence: CDR1 KGHDR, CDR2 SFDVKD. Germline trimming cut 4 bases from V and 2 bases from J; bases unmatched to any gene: 5. This CDR3 has 15 amino acids. As DNA, the CDR3 is TGTGCCACCAGTGAGTCCGGGACAGCCACAGATACGCAGTATTTT. The encoded protein is CATSESGTATDTQYF.

This clonotype was recorded a few times. The chain joins TRBV4-1 to TRBJ2-7, with D possibly TRBD2 on 6 matching bases. Trimming took 1 base from V and 1 from J, leaving 14 bases between them. The CDR3 runs to 16 residues. CDR1 is MGHRA, CDR2 YSYEKL, per germline. This CDR3 is CASSQVAGMTSYEQYF. The DNA of the CDR3 is TGCGCCAGCAGCCAAGTGGCGGGGATGACGTCCTACGAGCAGTACTTC.

The rearrangement joins TRBV12-3 or TRBV12-4 to TRBJ1-6, with D tentatively TRBD1 (5 bases). The CDR3 consists of 18 residues. The V and J ends lost 8 bases and 4 bases respectively, with 24 bases between them. CDR3 sequence: CASGSVFGGESYNSPLHF. CDR3 bases: TGTGCCAGCGGTTCGGTTTTCGGGGGGGAATCTTATAATTCACCCCTCCACTTT.

The CDR3 nucleotides are TGTGCCAGCAGTGAAGCGGATAGGGATAATGAAGCTTTCTTT. It is translated as CASSEADRDNEAFF. V and J are TRBV6-1 and TRBJ1-1; no clear D. Per germline, CDR1 MNHNS and CDR2 SASEGT. V was cut by 0 bases and J by 7 bases, with 12 bases left in between. CDR3 length: 14 amino acids.

This clonotype was seen only a few times. V gene TRBV7-9 combines with J gene TRBJ2-5; D is tentatively TRBD1 or TRBD2 (5 bases each). V lost 3 bases to trimming and J lost 6 bases, with 20 bases between them. CDR3 length: 16 amino acids. The V gene's germline CDR1 is SEHNR and CDR2 FQNEAQ (reference sequence). As DNA, the CDR3 is TGTGCCAGCAGCTTGATCCGGGACGGAGTTCGAAAGACCCAGTACTTC. Translating it yields CASSLIRDGVRKTQYF.

There are many counts of this clonotype. The CDR3 spells CASSRLPLAKNIQYF. The CDR3 nucleotides read TGTGCCAGCAGCCGGCTACCCCTAGCCAAAAACATTCAGTACTTC. The chain links TRBV2 to TRBJ2-4; no reliable D call. Germline V gene data show CDR1 as SNHLY and CDR2 as FYNNEI. The V and J ends lost 6 bases and 0 bases respectively, with 12 bases between them. CDR3 size: 15 residues.

This clonotype came up a few times. The V call is TRBV5-1, the J call TRBJ1-1; 9 bases fit TRBD1. Trimming removed 4 bases from V and 5 bases from J; junction bases left unmatched: 9. The CDR3 covers 15 residues. Germline assignment: CDR1 SGHRS and CDR2 YFSETQ. The CDR3 nucleotides are TGCGCCAGCAGCCCCCGGACAGGGGTCGGTACTGAAGCTTTCTTT. Protein: CASSPRTGVGTEAFF.

This chain connects TRBV19 to TRBJ2-7, with 7 bases lining up with TRBD1. V trimming: 0 bases; J trimming: 3 bases; junction bases outside the gene matches: 8. From germline, CDR1 is LNHDA and CDR2 SQIVND (reference sequence). The CDR3 contains 16 residues. The CDR3 loop reads CASSIDGTAPLYEQYF. The CDR3, as DNA: TGTGCCAGTAGTATAGACGGGACAGCACCCCTCTACGAGCAGTACTTC.

This clonotype came up many times. This chain joins TRBV7-8 and TRBJ2-7; D ambiguous. The CDR3 is 15 residues long. V lost 2 bases to trimming and J lost 3 bases, with 14 bases between them. The germline CDR1 and CDR2 sequences are SGHVS and FQNEAQ. The CDR3 DNA sequence: TGTGCCAGCAGCTTACGATCCGCTGGGTTCTACGAGCAGTACTTC. This encodes CASSLRSAGFYEQYF.

This clonotype has ten or more counts. The chain recombines TRBV6-2 or TRBV6-3 with TRBJ2-6; D is uncertain. Germline assignment: CDR1 MNHEY and CDR2 SVGEGT. V lost 0 bases to trimming and J lost 0 bases, with 24 bases between them. This CDR3 is 22 amino acids long. The CDR3 loop is CASSYSFTLSPSESSGANVLTF. DNA for the CDR3: TGTGCCAGCAGTTACTCGTTTACACTCTCACCAAGCGAAAGCTCTGGGGCCAACGTCCTGACTTTC.

This clonotype was seen at least ten times. This rearrangement joins TRBV7-2 to TRBJ1-4; 9 bases map to TRBD1. The CDR3 contains 16 residues. J gave up 5 bases and V 0 bases, and 4 bases lay outside the gene matches. Germline CDR1 reads SGHTA; CDR2 reads FQGNSA. Here the CDR3 reads CASSLAGQGTNEKLFF. CDR3 bases: TGTGCCAGCAGCTTAGCGGGACAGGGCACGAATGAAAAACTGTTTTTT.

With respect to this clonotype: A read error may be the cause here, since a much bigger clone is one base away. V gene TRBV20-1 combines with J gene TRBJ1-5, with 7 bases matching TRBD1. Looked up from germline, CDR1 is DFQATT and CDR2 is SNEGSKA (reference sequence). The CDR3 is made up of 13 amino acids. CDR3 residues: CGAYTGANQPQHF. The CDR3 coding sequence is TGCGGTGCTTATACAGGGGCAAATCAGCCCCAGCATTTT.

This clonotype was recorded a few times. J is TRBJ1-4 and V is TRBV18; possibly TRBD1 for D (5 bases). Germline V gene data show CDR1 as KGHSH and CDR2 as LQKENI. The CDR3 loop spans 15 amino acids. Trimming removed 3 bases at V and 6 bases at J, with 14 bases between. Here the CDR3 reads CASSPPRGSDEKLFF. As DNA, the CDR3 is TGTGCCAGCTCACCTCCGCGGGGGAGCGATGAAAAACTGTTTTTT.

Many counts were recorded for this clonotype. The chain joins TRBV10-3 to TRBJ2-1, with TRBD2 matching 13 bases. V shed 6 bases, J shed 4 bases, and the junction held 12 bases outside the gene matches. CDR1 ENHRY and CDR2 SYGVKD come from the germline V gene. This CDR3 spans 18 amino acids. The CDR3 spells CAISSGTSGMSRYNEQFF. For the CDR3, the DNA is TGTGCCATCAGCTCCGGGACTAGCGGGATGTCCCGGTACAATGAGCAGTTCTTC.

The sample holds one count of this clonotype. A much bigger clone sits one base away, suggesting this may be a read error. This chain links TRBV7-9 with TRBJ2-7, with unresolved D. From germline, CDR1 is SEHNR and CDR2 FQNEAQ (reference sequence). This CDR3 comprises 16 residues. For the CDR3, the DNA is TGTGCCAGCAGCCTTGCCCCCACTGTAGGGAACTACAAGCAGTACTTC. Its translation: CASSLAPTVGNYKQYF.

Many counts were recorded for this clonotype. The chain links TRBV7-9 to TRBJ2-7; 11 bases match TRBD2. Germline values: CDR1 SEHNR, CDR2 FQNEAQ (reference sequence). This CDR3 comprises 16 residues. V gave up 4 bases and J gave up 7 bases; unmatched junction bases: 12. For the CDR3, the DNA is TGTGCCAGCAGCTCCCCCGGAAACCGACTAGCGGGAGAGCAGTACTTC. Protein sequence: CASSSPGNRLAGEQYF.

This clonotype was counted at least ten times. The chain recombines TRBV2 with TRBJ2-7; a possible D gene is TRBD2 (5 bases). Per germline, CDR1 SNHLY and CDR2 FYNNEI. The CDR3 runs to 16 residues. Trimming cost V 2 bases and J 7 bases, with 21 bases left between them. The CDR3 sequence is CASSESDSYERLEQYF. The CDR3 DNA reads TGTGCCAGCAGTGAATCGGACTCCTACGAGCGCTTGGAGCAGTACTTC.